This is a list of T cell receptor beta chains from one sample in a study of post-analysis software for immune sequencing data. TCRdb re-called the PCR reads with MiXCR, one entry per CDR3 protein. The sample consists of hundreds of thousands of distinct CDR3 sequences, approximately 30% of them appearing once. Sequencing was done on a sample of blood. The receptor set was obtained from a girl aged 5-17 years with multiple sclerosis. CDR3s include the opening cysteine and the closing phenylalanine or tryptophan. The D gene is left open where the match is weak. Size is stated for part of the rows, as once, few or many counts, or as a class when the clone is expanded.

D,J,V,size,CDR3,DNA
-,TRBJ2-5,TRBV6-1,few,CAGSPGHFYEQYF,TGTGCCGGCAGCCCGGGACATTTTTATGAGCAGTACTTC
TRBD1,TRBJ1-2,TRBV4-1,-,CASSQSLDRLGYGYTF,TGCGCCAGCAGCCAATCTTTGGACAGGCTGGGCTATGGCTACACCTTC
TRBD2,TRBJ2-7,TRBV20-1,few,CSALGTSGVYEQYF,TGCAGTGCTCTTGGGACTAGCGGGGTCTACGAGCAGTACTTC
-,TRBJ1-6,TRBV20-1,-,CSARDGTQGGSPLHF,TGCAGTGCTAGAGATGGGACCCAAGGGGGGTCACCCCTCCACTTT
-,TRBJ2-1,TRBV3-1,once,CASSQVSGAEQFF,TGTGCCAGCAGCCAAGTTTCGGGGGCTGAGCAGTTCTTC
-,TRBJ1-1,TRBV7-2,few,CASSLVRPTDEAFF,TGTGCCAGCAGCTTAGTTCGGCCCACAGATGAAGCTTTCTTT
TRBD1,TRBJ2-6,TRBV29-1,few,CSAGTGSSGANVLTF,TGCAGCGCCGGGACAGGGTCCTCTGGGGCCAACGTCCTGACTTTC
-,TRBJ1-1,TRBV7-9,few,CASMPSGVNTEAFF,TGTGCCAGCATGCCTTCTGGGGTGAACACTGAAGCTTTCTTT
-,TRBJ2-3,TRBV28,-,CASRPAGPTLTQYF,TGTGCCAGCAGGCCCGCCGGACCGACGCTTACGCAGTATTTT
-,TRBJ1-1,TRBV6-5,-,CASSYGVAGTEAFF,TGTGCCAGCAGTTACGGAGTGGCCGGGACTGAAGCTTTCTTT
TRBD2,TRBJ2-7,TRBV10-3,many,CAISGPAGGLYEQYF,TGTGCCATCAGTGGCCCGGCGGGAGGCCTCTACGAGCAGTACTTC
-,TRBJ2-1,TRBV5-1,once,CASSSGPSNNEQFF,TGCGCCAGCAGTTCGGGACCAAGCAACAATGAGCAGTTCTTC
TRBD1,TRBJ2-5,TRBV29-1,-,CSVGLDRAGETQYF,TGCAGCGTTGGGTTGGACAGGGCGGGAGAGACCCAGTACTTC
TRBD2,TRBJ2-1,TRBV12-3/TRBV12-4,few,CASSPEAGGRREQFF,TGTGCCAGCAGCCCCGAGGCGGGGGGGCGACGTGAGCAGTTCTTC
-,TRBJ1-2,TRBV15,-,CATSRDSVGRIYGYTF,TGTGCCACCAGCAGAGATTCTGTCGGCAGGATCTATGGCTACACCTTC
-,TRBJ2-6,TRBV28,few,CASTEHQGANVLTF,TGTGCCAGCACCGAACACCAGGGGGCCAACGTCCTGACTTTC
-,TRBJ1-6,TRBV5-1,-,CASSPGTERNSPLHF,TGCGCCAGCAGCCCGGGGACGGAGCGCAATTCACCCCTCCACTTT
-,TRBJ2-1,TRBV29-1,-,CSVEFSGAPREQFF,TGCAGCGTTGAATTTTCGGGAGCTCCTAGGGAGCAGTTCTTC
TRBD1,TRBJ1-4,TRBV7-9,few,CASSLTGENEKLFF,TGTGCCAGCAGCTTGACAGGGGAAAATGAAAAACTGTTTTTT
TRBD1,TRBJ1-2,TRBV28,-,CASSLAGTVPGYTF,TGTGCCAGCAGTTTAGCCGGGACAGTGCCTGGCTACACCTTC
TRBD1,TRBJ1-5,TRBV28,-,CASSPGTENQPQHF,TGTGCCAGCAGCCCCGGGACAGAGAATCAGCCCCAGCATTTT
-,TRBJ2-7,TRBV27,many,CASSLLWGSGYEQYF,TGTGCCAGCAGTCTCCTTTGGGGGAGCGGCTACGAGCAGTACTTC
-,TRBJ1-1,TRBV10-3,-,CAISETPSAEAFF,TGTGCCATCAGTGAGACGCCGTCCGCTGAAGCTTTCTTT
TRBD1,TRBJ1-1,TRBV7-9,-,CASRQGRDTEAFF,TGTGCCAGCCGACAGGGGAGGGACACTGAAGCTTTCTTT
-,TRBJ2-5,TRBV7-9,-,CASSQQGFSETQYF,TGTGCCAGCAGCCAACAGGGTTTCTCGGAGACCCAGTACTTC
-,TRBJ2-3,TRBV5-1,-,CASSLVPNTDTQYF,TGCGCCAGCAGCTTGGTCCCTAACACAGATACGCAGTATTTT
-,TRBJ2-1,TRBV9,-,CASSQDSTYNEQFF,TGTGCCAGCAGCCAGGACTCGACCTACAATGAGCAGTTCTTC
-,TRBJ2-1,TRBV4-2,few,CASSPTGLTAYNEQFF,TGTGCCAGCAGCCCAACAGGGTTGACCGCCTACAATGAGCAGTTCTTC
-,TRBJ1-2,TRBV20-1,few,CSARDPAGGVGYGYTF,TGCAGTGCTAGAGACCCAGCCGGGGGGGTAGGATATGGCTACACCTTC
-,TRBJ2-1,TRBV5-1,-,CASSSDPGVSAYNEQFF,TGCGCCAGCAGCTCAGATCCAGGGGTTAGCGCCTACAATGAGCAGTTCTTC
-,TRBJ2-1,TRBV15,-,CATSRDNVGYNEQFF,TGTGCCACCAGCAGAGATAACGTAGGATACAATGAGCAGTTCTTC
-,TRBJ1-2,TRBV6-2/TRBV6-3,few,CASSYGGRAGRSGYGYTF,TGTGCCAGCAGTTACGGAGGCAGGGCAGGTCGGTCTGGCTATGGCTACACCTTC
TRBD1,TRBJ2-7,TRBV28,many,CASSSRQGIGSYEQYF,TGTGCCAGCAGTTCCCGACAGGGGATTGGGTCCTACGAGCAGTACTTC
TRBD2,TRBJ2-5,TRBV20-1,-,CSATVLRGSGETQYF,TGCAGTGCCACTGTCCTAAGGGGTAGCGGGGAGACCCAGTACTTC
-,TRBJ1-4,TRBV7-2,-,CASSTQGTQVELFF,TGTGCCAGCAGCACCCAGGGGACGCAAGTGGAACTGTTTTTT
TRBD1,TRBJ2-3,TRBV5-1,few,CASRPRQGSADTQYF,TGCGCCAGCAGGCCTAGACAGGGAAGTGCAGATACGCAGTATTTT
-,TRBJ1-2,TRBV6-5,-,CASSSGGQYGYTF,TGTGCCAGCAGTTCCGGAGGACAGTATGGCTACACCTTC
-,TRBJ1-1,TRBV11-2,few,CASSFLEKAFF,TGTGCCAGCAGCTTCCTTGAGAAAGCTTTCTTT
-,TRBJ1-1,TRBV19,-,CASSIDMNTEAFF,TGTGCCAGTAGTATAGACATGAACACTGAAGCTTTCTTT
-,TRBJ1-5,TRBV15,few,CATSRDRGVIQPQHF,TGTGCCACCAGCAGAGATCGAGGGGTAATACAGCCCCAGCATTTT
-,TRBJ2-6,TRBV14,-,CASSRARTSGANVLTF,TGTGCCAGCAGCAGGGCGAGAACCTCGGGGGCCAACGTCCTGACTTTC
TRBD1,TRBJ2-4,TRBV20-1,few,CSARDPTGEENIQYF,TGCAGTGCTAGAGATCCGACAGGGGAGGAAAACATTCAGTACTTC
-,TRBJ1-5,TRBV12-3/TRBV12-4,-,CASSLSSLQPQHF,TGTGCCAGCAGTTTGTCCAGCTTACAGCCCCAGCATTTT
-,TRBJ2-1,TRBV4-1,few,CASSQTNEQFF,TGCGCCAGCAGCCAAACCAATGAGCAGTTCTTC
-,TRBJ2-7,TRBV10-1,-,CASIPDCYEQYF,TGCGCCAGCATTCCGGACTGCTACGAGCAGTACTTC
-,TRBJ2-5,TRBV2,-,CASRGGTYQETQYF,TGTGCCAGCAGGGGCGGGACCTACCAAGAGACCCAGTACTTC
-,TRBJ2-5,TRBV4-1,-,CASSQEGLRLHETQYF,TGCGCCAGCAGCCAAGAAGGACTAAGATTGCACGAGACCCAGTACTTC
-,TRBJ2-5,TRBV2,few,CASSEGLGFGQYF,TGTGCCAGCAGTGAAGGTCTAGGGTTCGGGCAGTACTTC